This TCR beta chain stems from a study of blood T cells in healthy people across ages. Primed by a sample-barcoded 5' primer and a J-beta primer mix, a second PCR proceeded for 7 to 11 cycles. Each cDNA was tagged by a template-switch adaptor containing 12 random nucleotides. TCRdb independently ran MiXCR on the 5' RACE reads; one entry per CDR3 protein. The repertoire holds roughly 1,800,000 distinct CDR3 sequences, 49% seen once, with approximately 2.1% in the top ten. Germline-derived CDR1 and CDR2 are MNHNY and SVGAGI (reference sequence). The junction had 7 bases not matched to a gene; V was cut back by 2 bases and J by 8 bases. The CDR3 runs 16 residues.

The sample consisted of blood. This receptor was taken from a woman in her forties in good health. The chain employs TRBV6-6 and TRBJ2-1, with 12 bases aligning to TRBD2. Here the CDR3 DNA reads TGTGCCAGCAGTTACCGGCTAGCGGGGGGGCCGTATGAGCAGTTCTTC. Its translation: CASSYRLAGGPYEQFF.